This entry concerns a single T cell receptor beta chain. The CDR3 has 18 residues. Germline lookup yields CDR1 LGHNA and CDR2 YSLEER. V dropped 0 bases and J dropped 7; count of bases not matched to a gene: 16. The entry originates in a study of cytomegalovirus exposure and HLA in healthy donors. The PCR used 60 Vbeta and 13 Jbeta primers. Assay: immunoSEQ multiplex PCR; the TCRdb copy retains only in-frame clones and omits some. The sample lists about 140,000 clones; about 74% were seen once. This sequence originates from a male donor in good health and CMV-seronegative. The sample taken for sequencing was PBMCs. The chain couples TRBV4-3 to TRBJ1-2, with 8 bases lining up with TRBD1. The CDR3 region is CASSQELVQGVIRVGYTF. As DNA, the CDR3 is TGCGCCAGCAGCCAAGAACTGGTACAGGGGGTAATTCGGGTTGGCTACACCTTC.